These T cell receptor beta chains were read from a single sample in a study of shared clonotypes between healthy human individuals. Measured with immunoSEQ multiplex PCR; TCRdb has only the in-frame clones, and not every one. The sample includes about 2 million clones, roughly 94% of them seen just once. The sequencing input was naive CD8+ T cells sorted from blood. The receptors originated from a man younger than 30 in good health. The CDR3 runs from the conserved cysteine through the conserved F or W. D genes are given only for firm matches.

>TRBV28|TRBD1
CASSYPDRGSTASGEAYEQYF
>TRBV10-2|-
CASSESGGRGYNEQFF
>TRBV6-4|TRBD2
CASQRDYSQETQYF
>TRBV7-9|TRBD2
CASSSTTLSGSAYNEQFF
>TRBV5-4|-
CASSSRGGVWYGYTF
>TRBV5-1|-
CASSRRTGLEQQQYF
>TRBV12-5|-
CASGRDIDNEQFF
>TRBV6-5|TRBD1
CASSYYVGGQVDEQYF
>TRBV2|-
CASSDPVSGANVLTF
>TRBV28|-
CASSRWLAGNEQFF
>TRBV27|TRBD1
CASSLIRGPVYGYTF
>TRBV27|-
CASSFIGTDVYEQYF
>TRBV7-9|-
CASKSSYEQYF